This T cell receptor beta chain emerged from a study of blood T cell repertoires in COVID-19. The germline V gene has CDR1 GTSNPN and CDR2 SVGIG (reference sequence). The CDR3 length is 12 residues. V was pared by 0 bases and J by 8 bases, with 8 bases between. Data came from immunoSEQ multiplex PCR; TCRdb stores just in-frame clones and leaves some out. The table shows approximately 10,000 clones, with around 86% occurring only once. The material sequenced was peripheral blood. V gene TRBV30 combines with J gene TRBJ2-1, with D uncertain. The sequence came from a human donor in a cohort sampled during active COVID-19. The CDR3 spells CAWSVLPDEQFF. In nucleotides, the CDR3 is TGTGCCTGGAGTGTCCTCCCCGATGAGCAGTTCTTC. Together with reference TRBV30 and TRBJ2-1, the CDR3 gives the full variable domain: SQTIHQWPATLVQPVGSPLSLECTVEGTSNPNLYWYRQAAGRGLQLLFYSVGIGQISSEVPQNLSASRPQDRQFILSSKKLLLSDSGFYLCAWSVLPDEQFFGPGTRLTVL.